The rows below give T cell receptor beta chains drawn from one sample of a study of shared clonotypes between healthy human individuals. Measured with immunoSEQ multiplex PCR; TCRdb has only the in-frame clones, and not every one. The sample includes around 2.1 million clones, 90% to 95% of them seen just once. What was sequenced was naive CD8+ T cells from PBMCs. The receptor set was obtained from a young man in good health. Some clones in this sample may be carry-over from other donors' samples. Each CDR3 is given with its conserved first and last residue.

CDR3 protein,J gene,V gene,CDR3 length
CASSPTDRVSSEQFF,TRBJ2-1,TRBV7-9,15
CASSMAYSSYEQYF,TRBJ2-7,TRBV19,14
CASSRRSYEQYF,TRBJ2-7,TRBV13,12
CAISERAGSYEQYF,TRBJ2-7,TRBV10-3,14
CASSYRGQLVYEQYF,TRBJ2-7,TRBV6-5,15
CASSLGYRGDSGANVLTF,TRBJ2-6,TRBV13,18
CASSSQGARIHNEQFF,TRBJ2-1,TRBV27,16
CASRPKGDECYTF,TRBJ1-2,TRBV28,13
CASSPQLSGYTF,TRBJ1-2,TRBV28,12
CASTPTDSYEQYF,TRBJ2-7,TRBV6-5,13
CASSLGLNRGSNYGYTF,TRBJ1-2,TRBV7-8,17
CASSPYLADTDTQYF,TRBJ2-3,TRBV19,15
CASSEASRGPQHF,TRBJ1-5,TRBV6-1,13
CASSPGTSGSSYEQYF,TRBJ2-7,TRBV27,16
CASSWRANGELFF,TRBJ2-2,TRBV19,13
CASSGRDRETGNTIYF,TRBJ1-3,TRBV9,16
CASTGVGGKSYEQYF,TRBJ2-7,TRBV11-2,15
CASSPHEEVGYGYTF,TRBJ1-2,TRBV18,15
CASRGTILVEAFF,TRBJ1-1,TRBV5-1,13
CASSPFGSIAEQFF,TRBJ2-1,TRBV7-6,14
CATSWGPSYEQYF,TRBJ2-7,TRBV19,13
CASSDGQVINQPQHF,TRBJ1-5,TRBV2,15
CASSPSGGGAYTEAFF,TRBJ1-1,TRBV9,16
CASSESGPPYEQYF,TRBJ2-7,TRBV6-1,14